The 27 T cell receptor beta chains below all came from one sample that was sequenced in a study of T cell responses to AZD1222 COVID-19 vaccine. Assay: immunoSEQ multiplex PCR; the TCRdb copy retains only in-frame clones and omits some. This sample has approximately 100,000 clones, with about 89% found just once. Sequenced material: peripheral blood, taken on day 0 of AZD1222 vaccination. All receptors derive from an adult in good health.

This clone was found a few times. V and J are TRBV29-1 and TRBJ1-1; D gene ambiguous. CDR1 and CDR2 (germline): SQVTM, ANQGSEA. V lost 7 bases and J 2 bases, leaving 14 bases between the germline ends. The CDR3 is 13 amino acids. Written as DNA, the CDR3 is TGCAGCGACCTCAGAGGCGGAAACACTGAAGCTTTCTTT. Encoded protein: CSDLRGGNTEAFF.

V usage is TRBV2 and J usage is TRBJ2-2, with 10 nucleotides matching TRBD1. This CDR3 spans 15 amino acids. The germline V gene encodes CDR1 SNHLY and CDR2 FYNNEI. Trimming cost V 5 bases and J 6 bases; bases outside gene matches: 6. CDR3 coding DNA: TGTGCCAGCAGTTTTCGGACAGGGGGTGCCGGGGAGCTGTTTTTT. This translates into CASSFRTGGAGELFF.

A few counts support this clone. In DNA, the CDR3 is TGTGCCTGGAGTGTTTTAGGCGCGGGGGGAAACAATGAGCAGTTCTTC. The encoded protein is CAWSVLGAGGNNEQFF. This chain links TRBV30 with TRBJ2-1; TRBD2 agrees at 8 bases. J lost 5 bases, V lost 0 bases, and 9 bases had no gene match. Germline V gives CDR1 GTSNPN, CDR2 SVGIG (reference sequence). There are 16 residues in the CDR3.

The V and J genes are TRBV20-1 and TRBJ2-1; unclear D gene. Germline values: CDR1 DFQATT, CDR2 SNEGSKA (reference sequence). The CDR3 sequence is 11 residues long. The V end lost 5 bases, the J end lost 13 bases, and 15 bases lay between the germline ends. DNA of the CDR3: TGCAGTGCTGACCTGGCGCAGGTTCAGTTCTTC. Its protein product is CSADLAQVQFF.

V gene TRBV7-9 combines with J gene TRBJ2-3; 8 nucleotides line up with TRBD2. The junction had 8 bases not matched to a gene; V was cut back by 2 bases and J by 7 bases. The CDR3 runs to 15 residues. Germline CDR1 and CDR2: SEHNR and FQNEAQ (reference sequence). CDR3 sequence reads: CASSLLSGGAYTQYF. For the CDR3, the DNA is TGTGCCAGCAGCTTACTGTCCGGGGGGGCATATACGCAGTATTTT.

The chain links TRBV5-1 to TRBJ2-5, with D hard to call. CDR3 length: 12 amino acids. V gave up 7 bases and J gave up 5 bases, with 12 bases separating them. CDR1 is SGHRS and CDR2 is YFSETQ in the germline V gene. The CDR3 region has the DNA TGCGCCAGCGGCCTCGGTGGTGAGACCCAGTACTTC. This sequence encodes CASGLGGETQYF.

This chain uses TRBV28 with TRBJ2-3, with 7 bases fitting TRBD1. J gave up 1 base and V 2 bases, and 0 bases lay outside the gene matches. Germline loops: CDR1 MDHEN, CDR2 SYDVKM. The CDR3 covers 14 residues. CDR3 loop: CASSLGTGTDTQYF. The CDR3 DNA sequence: TGTGCCAGCAGTTTAGGGACAGGCACAGATACGCAGTATTTT.

This CDR3 is CASSSRGWGNTEAFF. CDR3 in DNA: TGTGCCAGCAGTTCCCGGGGGTGGGGGAACACTGAAGCTTTCTTT. The chain uses TRBV27 and TRBJ1-1; weak D call: TRBD1 (5 bases). Per germline, CDR1 MNHEY and CDR2 SMNVEV (reference sequence). The CDR3 covers 15 residues. Deletions cut 4 bases from V and 1 base from J, with 13 bases between.

J is TRBJ1-2 and V is TRBV7-9, with D maybe TRBD1 (5 bases). The CDR3 totals 15 residues. CDR1 and CDR2 from the germline V gene are SEHNR and FQNEAQ (reference sequence). V shed 0 bases and J shed 3 bases, with 11 bases lying between them. The CDR3 region is CASSLAGGPDYGYTF. CDR3 DNA: TGTGCCAGCAGCTTAGCGGGGGGACCGGACTATGGCTACACCTTC.

The chain employs TRBV7-9 and TRBJ2-2; 12 nucleotides match TRBD2. CDR1 and CDR2 (germline): SEHNR, FQNEAQ (reference sequence). Trimming removed 1 base from V and 2 bases from J; junction bases left unmatched: 2. The CDR3 is 17 amino acids. The CDR3 sequence is CASSLGLAGANTGELFF. In DNA form, the CDR3 reads TGTGCCAGCAGCTTAGGACTAGCGGGAGCTAACACCGGGGAGCTGTTTTTT. The full variable domain, with the rest looked up from reference TRBV7-9 and TRBJ2-2, is DTGVSQNPRHKITKRGQNVTFRCDPISEHNRLYWYRQTLGQGPEFLTYFQNEAQLEKSRLLSDRFSAERPKGSFSTLEIQRTEQGDSAMYLCASSLGLAGANTGELFFGEGSRLTVL.

J is TRBJ1-2 and V is TRBV2; D unresolved. This CDR3 spans 13 amino acids. From germline, CDR1 is SNHLY and CDR2 FYNNEI. V lost 4 bases, J lost 2 bases, and 8 bases lay in between. The DNA of the CDR3 is TGTGCCAGCAGTGCCACGGGGAACTATGGCTACACCTTC. Its protein product is CASSATGNYGYTF.

V gene TRBV12-5 combines with J gene TRBJ1-2, with D hard to call. CDR1 is LGHNT, CDR2 FRNRAP, per germline. The CDR3 contains 15 residues. V gave up 1 base and J gave up 2 bases, with 11 bases separating them. CDR3 in amino acids: CASGLALGGNYGYTF. The CDR3, as DNA: TGTGCTAGTGGTTTGGCCCTGGGAGGGAACTATGGCTACACCTTC.

The V and J genes are TRBV27 and TRBJ1-2, with TRBD1 matching over 9 bases. The CDR3 extends over 15 amino acids. Germline CDR1 is MNHEY and CDR2 is SMNVEV (reference sequence). J gave up 7 bases and V 0 bases, and 6 bases lay outside the gene matches. CDR3 sequence reads: CASSLSVDRGPGYTF. DNA for the CDR3: TGTGCCAGCAGTTTATCGGTGGACAGGGGACCTGGCTACACCTTC.

The rearrangement uses TRBV5-1 and TRBJ1-2, with 9 bases aligning to TRBD1. Germline CDR1 and CDR2: SGHRS and YFSETQ. The CDR3 is 15 residues long. V lost 0 bases to trimming and J lost 2 bases; unmatched junction nucleotides: 2. Written as DNA, the CDR3 is TGCGCCAGCAGCTTGGGGACAGGGGAGAACTATGGCTACACCTTC. It encodes CASSLGTGENYGYTF.

This chain uses TRBV7-2 with TRBJ1-3; D might be TRBD1 (5 bases). Trimming removed 5 bases from V and 0 bases from J, with 11 bases in between. This CDR3 spans 15 amino acids. Germline values: CDR1 SGHTA, CDR2 FQGNSA. CDR3 protein: CASSRAGGSGNTIYF. The CDR3 bases are TGTGCCAGCAGCCGGGCGGGGGGCTCTGGAAACACCATATATTTT.

V gene TRBV7-9 combines with J gene TRBJ2-2; 9 bases are a match to TRBD2. The germline CDR1 and CDR2 sequences are SEHNR and FQNEAQ (reference sequence). CDR3 length: 18 amino acids. The V segment lost 1 base and the J segment 5 bases; nucleotides outside the gene matches: 11. The CDR3 DNA is TGTGCCAGCAGCTTAGAGTTTCCCCCTAGCGGGGAGACCGGGGAGCTGTTTTTT. Its translation is CASSLEFPPSGETGELFF.

The chain carries TRBV6-4 and TRBJ2-2; D gene uncertain. The CDR3 contains 14 residues. The V gene lost 0 bases and the J gene lost 2 bases, with 4 bases spanning the gap. Per germline, CDR1 MRHNA and CDR2 SNTAGT. CDR3 DNA: TGTGCCAGCAGTGACTCGACAAACACCGGGGAGCTGTTTTTT. It encodes CASSDSTNTGELFF.

The genes are TRBV11-2 and TRBJ1-2; D may be TRBD1 (5 bases). From germline, CDR1 is SGHAT and CDR2 FQNNGV. Between the trimmed V and J ends, which lost 5 bases and 0 bases, there was a span of 25 bases. This CDR3 is built from 19 residues. As DNA, the CDR3 is TGTGCCAGCAGCACACTTAAACCGGGACCCTGGCAGGCTAACTATGGCTACACCTTC. This translates into CASSTLKPGPWQANYGYTF.

Only one count was recorded for this clone. The genes are TRBV3-1 (or the pseudogene TRBV3-2) and TRBJ2-7, with 7 bases lining up with TRBD1. Germline loops: CDR1 LGHDT, CDR2 YNNKEL (reference sequence). V was clipped by 3 bases and J by 1 base; unmatched bases: 6. The CDR3 is 15 residues long. The CDR3 DNA sequence: TGTGCCAGCAGCCAGAGTCAGACAGGGTCCTACGAGCAGTACTTC. Translated: CASSQSQTGSYEQYF.

The table lists this clone with a few counts. This sequence joins TRBV6-1 and TRBJ1-6; D unresolved. From germline, CDR1 is MNHNS and CDR2 SASEGT. This CDR3 is built from 14 residues. The germline V and J ends were trimmed by 2 bases and 5 bases, with 7 bases remaining between them. The CDR3 bases are TGTGCCAGCAGTGAATGGTCAGATAATTCACCCCTCCACTTT. Translation gives CASSEWSDNSPLHF.

This clone was seen just once. V gene TRBV6-1 combines with J gene TRBJ2-2, with D uncertain. V dropped 7 bases and J dropped 6 bases, with 6 bases sitting between them. The CDR3 loop spans 11 amino acids. CDR1 MNHNS and CDR2 SASEGT come from the germline V gene. In DNA form, the CDR3 reads TGTGCCAGCACGCTCGCCGGGGAGCTGTTTTTT. Its translation is CASTLAGELFF.

This sequence joins TRBV28 and TRBJ1-1, with D perhaps TRBD1 (5 bases). The length of the CDR3 is 14 residues. Looked up from germline, CDR1 is MDHEN and CDR2 is SYDVKM. V was pared by 8 bases and J by 5 bases, with 18 bases between. The CDR3 region has the DNA TGTGCCAGCGGCCTAGGGGCCGAGTATACTGAAGCTTTCTTT. It translates to CASGLGAEYTEAFF.

The rearrangement joins TRBV4-3 to TRBJ2-2, with TRBD2 as a possible D gene (6 bases). The CDR3 consists of 13 residues. Trimming removed 4 bases at V and 4 bases at J, with 7 bases between. Germline CDR1 and CDR2: LGHNA and YSLEER. CDR3 sequence reads: CASSREATGELFF. In DNA form, the CDR3 reads TGCGCCAGCAGCCGGGAGGCCACCGGGGAGCTGTTTTTT.

V is TRBV19 and J is TRBJ1-6; D uncertain. Germline loops: CDR1 LNHDA, CDR2 SQIVND (reference sequence). Trimming left V 6 bases short and J 11 bases short, with 5 bases between. The CDR3 length is 10 residues. CDR3 nucleotide sequence: TGTGCCAGTAGGGGTCCACCCCTCCACTTT. As protein: CASRGPPLHF.

The rearrangement joins TRBV7-2 to TRBJ1-1, with D possibly matching TRBD1 (6 bases). Per the germline V gene, CDR1 is SGHTA and CDR2 is FQGNSA. V shed 5 bases and J shed 3 bases, with 13 bases lying between them. The CDR3 is made up of 14 amino acids. CDR3 sequence reads: CASSPDSAYTEAFF. CDR3 coding DNA: TGTGCCAGCAGCCCGGACAGCGCCTACACTGAAGCTTTCTTT.

This chain joins TRBV12-3 or TRBV12-4 and TRBJ2-1, with D unresolved. This CDR3 is 12 amino acids long. The V gene lost 6 bases and the J gene lost 8 bases, with 11 bases spanning the gap. For the CDR3, the DNA is TGTGCCAGCAGCACCCTTAGGGATGAGCAGTTCTTC. Translation: CASSTLRDEQFF.

The chain uses TRBV27 and TRBJ2-2, with a tentative D call TRBD1 (8 bases). This CDR3 is 15 amino acids long. With 5 bases removed from V and 1 base from J, the gap between germline ends came to 11 bases. Germline V gives CDR1 MNHEY, CDR2 SMNVEV (reference sequence). CDR3: CASSSGTGNTGELFF. Written as DNA, the CDR3 is TGTGCCAGCAGTAGCGGGACAGGGAACACCGGGGAGCTGTTTTTT.